The 9 T cell receptor beta chains listed next were all sequenced from one sample in a study of glioma-infiltrating T cells after dendritic cell vaccination. Clones were read by immunoSEQ multiplex PCR, and TCRdb kept only the in-frame ones, dropping some. This table holds some 30,000 clones, 90% found once. This material consisted of blood, taken before dendritic cell vaccination. The receptors come from a human donor with glioblastoma.

The chain combines TRBV7-2 with TRBJ2-7, with TRBD1 matching 11 bases. CDR1 is SGHTA and CDR2 is FQGNSA in the germline V gene. The CDR3 is 16 residues long. The ends lost 5 bases at V and 1 base at J; junction bases unmatched: 7. CDR3 nucleotide sequence: TGTGCCAGCAGCCCGATGGACAGGGGGCCTTCCTACGAGCAGTACTTC. This encodes CASSPMDRGPSYEQYF.

The chain joins TRBV4-1 to TRBJ2-1; 8 nucleotides agree with TRBD2. J gave up 7 bases and V 1 base, and 9 bases lay outside the gene matches. The CDR3 has 16 amino acids. Germline assignment: CDR1 MGHRA and CDR2 YSYEKL. DNA for the CDR3: TGCGCCAGCAGCCAAGGCCGGGGGGGCGGGGTAAATGAGCAGTTCTTC. It yields the protein CASSQGRGGGVNEQFF.

In regard to this clone: Other DNA sequences in the sample encode the same CDR3. The chain employs TRBV18 and TRBJ2-7; TRBD2 might be the D (6 bases). Trimming stripped 0 bases from V and 2 bases from J, with 8 bases between. CDR1 and CDR2 (germline): KGHSH, LQKENI. The CDR3 covers 14 residues. DNA for the CDR3: TGTGCCAGCTCACCACCGGGGGGTACCTACGAGCAGTACTTC. Translation gives CASSPPGGTYEQYF.

The chain joins TRBV4-1 to TRBJ2-1; 7 bases fit TRBD2. Trimming cost V 4 bases and J 0 bases; bases outside gene matches: 3. Germline lookup yields CDR1 MGHRA and CDR2 YSYEKL. The CDR3 contains 15 residues. Here the CDR3 DNA reads TGCGCCAGCAGCCTACGGGGGGACTCCTACAATGAGCAGTTCTTC. Its translation is CASSLRGDSYNEQFF.

The chain has TRBV6-1 and TRBJ1-5, with D uncertain. Looked up from germline, CDR1 is MNHNS and CDR2 is SASEGT. The V end lost 2 bases, the J end lost 2 bases, and 10 bases lay between the germline ends. The CDR3 is 15 amino acids. CDR3 DNA sequence: TGTGCCAGCAGTGAAATCGAGGGTCGCAATCAGCCCCAGCATTTT. Its translation: CASSEIEGRNQPQHF.

The chain recombines TRBV10-2 with TRBJ1-3; perhaps TRBD1 as D (6 bases). The CDR3 is made up of 13 amino acids. Trimming shortened V by 6 bases and J by 0 bases, and 6 bases separated the two germline ends. Germline CDR1 is WSHSY and CDR2 is SAAADI. The CDR3 region has the DNA TGCGCCAGCAGACAGGGCTCTGGAAACACCATATATTTT. Protein sequence: CASRQGSGNTIYF.

The genes are TRBV7-2 and TRBJ1-6, with 7 bases identical to TRBD1. Germline V gene data show CDR1 as SGHTA and CDR2 as FQGNSA. The CDR3 is 15 amino acids. V shed 4 bases and J 9 bases; nucleotides not matched to a gene: 9. CDR3 sequence (DNA): TGTGCCAGCAGCTCAACAGGGGTTAGCCTTTCACCCCTCCACTTT. Translation gives CASSSTGVSLSPLHF.

The J gene is TRBJ2-5, the V gene TRBV6-1; 16 nucleotides line up with TRBD2. The DNA matches TRBJ2-7 better at its end, which makes the J call doubtful. The CDR3 spans 18 residues. Germline V gives CDR1 MNHNS, CDR2 SASEGT. The CDR3 is CASSAKGLAGGPDYEQYF. CDR3 sequence (DNA): TGTGCCAGCAGTGCCAAGGGACTAGCGGGGGGGCCTGACTACGAGCAGTACTTC.

This chain joins TRBV6-1 and TRBJ1-5; 9 nucleotides agree with TRBD1. Per the germline V gene, CDR1 is MNHNS and CDR2 is SASEGT. This CDR3 comprises 14 residues. Trimming cost V 5 bases and J 6 bases; bases outside gene matches: 5. CDR3 protein: CASSRQGEGQPQHF. DNA for the CDR3: TGTGCCAGCAGTAGACAGGGGGAGGGTCAGCCCCAGCATTTT.